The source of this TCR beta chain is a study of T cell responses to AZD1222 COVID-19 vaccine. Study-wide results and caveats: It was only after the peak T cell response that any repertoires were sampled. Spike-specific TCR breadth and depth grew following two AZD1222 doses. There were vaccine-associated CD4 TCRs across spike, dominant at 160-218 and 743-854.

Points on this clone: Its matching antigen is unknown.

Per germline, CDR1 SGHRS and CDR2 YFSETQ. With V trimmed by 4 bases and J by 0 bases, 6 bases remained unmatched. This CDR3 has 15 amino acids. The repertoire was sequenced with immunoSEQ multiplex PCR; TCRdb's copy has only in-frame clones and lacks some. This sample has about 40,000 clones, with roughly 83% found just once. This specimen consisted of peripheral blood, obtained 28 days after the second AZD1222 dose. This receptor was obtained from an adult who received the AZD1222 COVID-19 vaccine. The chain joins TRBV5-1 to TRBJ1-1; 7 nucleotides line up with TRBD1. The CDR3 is CASSPWTGVNTEAFF. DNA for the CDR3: TGCGCCAGCAGCCCGTGGACAGGAGTGAACACTGAAGCTTTCTTT.